Reported below is one T cell receptor (beta chain). Antigen specificity is unknown. The data were taken from a study of cytomegalovirus exposure and HLA in healthy donors. Study-level results: Productive status was seen about 87% or about 30% of the time for most TCR beta V segments in an earlier analysis. As immune exposure information, only CMV serostatus was available. Some 150 TCR beta chains were listed as cytomegalovirus-associated.

V was cut by 2 bases and J by 3 bases, with 11 bases left in between. Germline V gene lookup returns CDR1 SGHNT and CDR2 YYREEE (reference sequence). This CDR3 is built from 15 residues. The donors, nominally healthy at sampling, likely had unrecorded immune exposures. PCR involved 60 Vbeta and 13 Jbeta primers. Assay used: immunoSEQ multiplex PCR; TCRdb lists only in-frame clones, some missing. This repertoire shows approximately 150,000 clones, 65% to 80% found once; its top ten account for 1.5% to 2%. The origin of this receptor is a woman aged 25 to 39 in good health and CMV-seronegative. The specimen was PBMCs. The rearrangement joins TRBV5-4 to TRBJ2-2; a weak D match, TRBD1 (7 bases). The CDR3 bases are TGTGCCAGCAGCTTTGGAGGGGGCGACACCGGGGAGCTGTTTTTT. Translating it yields CASSFGGGDTGELFF.